The rows below give T cell receptor beta chains drawn from one sample of a study of shared clonotypes between healthy human individuals. The repertoire was sequenced with immunoSEQ multiplex PCR; TCRdb's copy has only in-frame clones and lacks some. The sample lists roughly 2,300,000 clones, roughly 92% seen once, with 0.37% in the top ten. Sequences were obtained from naive CD4+ T cells from PBMCs. The source is a man between 18 and 35 years old in good health. Some clones in this sample may be carry-over from other donors' samples. The CDR3 runs from the conserved cysteine through the conserved F or W. D genes are given only for firm matches. The size of a clone is reported for some rows only, either as once, few or many, or as a class for expanded clones.

j_gene: TRBJ2-1
abundance: -
d_gene: -
v_gene: TRBV30
len: 13
CDR3nt: TGTGCCTGGACGAAGTCGTCCGTTCCAGAGCAGTTCTTC
CDR3aa: CAWTKSSVPEQFF

j_gene: TRBJ1-2
abundance: -
d_gene: -
v_gene: TRBV25-1
len: 13
CDR3nt: TGTGCCAGCACTCCCCGCGGGGCAGGGGGCTACACCTTC
CDR3aa: CASTPRGAGGYTF

j_gene: TRBJ1-2
abundance: -
d_gene: -
v_gene: TRBV5-1
len: 15
CDR3nt: TGCGCCAGCAGCCCGATGGACGGGATTAACTATGGCTACACCTTC
CDR3aa: CASSPMDGINYGYTF

j_gene: TRBJ1-5
abundance: -
d_gene: -
v_gene: TRBV6-1
len: 15
CDR3nt: TGTGCCAGCAGGTACGCAGGGCCTAGCAATCAGCCCCAGCATTTT
CDR3aa: CASRYAGPSNQPQHF

j_gene: TRBJ2-7
abundance: -
d_gene: TRBD1
v_gene: TRBV7-9
len: 14
CDR3nt: TGTGCCAGCAGCCGCGGGACAGGGTCAGTCGAGCAGTACTTC
CDR3aa: CASSRGTGSVEQYF

j_gene: TRBJ2-2
abundance: -
d_gene: TRBD2
v_gene: TRBV5-1
len: 16
CDR3nt: TGCGCCAGCAGCTTGTGGTGGCGGGAGATGGTCGGGGAGCTGTTTTTT
CDR3aa: CASSLWWREMVGELFF

j_gene: TRBJ2-4
abundance: -
d_gene: TRBD1
v_gene: TRBV5-1
len: 13
CDR3nt: TGCGCCAGCGGGTCAGGGGGCAAAAACATTCAGTACTTC
CDR3aa: CASGSGGKNIQYF

j_gene: TRBJ1-3
abundance: once
d_gene: TRBD1
v_gene: TRBV9
len: 19
CDR3nt: TGTGCCAGCAGCCTCCGAGGACAGGGGATTCCGGGGGCTGGAAACACCATATATTTT
CDR3aa: CASSLRGQGIPGAGNTIYF

j_gene: TRBJ1-1
abundance: -
d_gene: TRBD1
v_gene: TRBV11-2
len: 13
CDR3nt: TGTGCCAGCAGCCACACAGGGGGCACTGAAGCTTTCTTT
CDR3aa: CASSHTGGTEAFF

j_gene: TRBJ2-7
abundance: -
d_gene: -
v_gene: TRBV5-1
len: 13
CDR3nt: TGCGCCAGCAGCTTGGTTAACAGGGACGAGCAGTACTTC
CDR3aa: CASSLVNRDEQYF

j_gene: TRBJ2-7
abundance: -
d_gene: -
v_gene: TRBV5-1
len: 15
CDR3nt: TGCGCCAGCAGCACAGAACCCGGGACACTACTAGAGCAGTACTTC
CDR3aa: CASSTEPGTLLEQYF

j_gene: TRBJ1-5
abundance: many
d_gene: -
v_gene: TRBV5-4
len: 13
CDR3nt: TGTGCCAGCAGCTTGGATAGCAATCAGCCCCAGCATTTT
CDR3aa: CASSLDSNQPQHF

j_gene: TRBJ1-1
abundance: -
d_gene: TRBD1
v_gene: TRBV18
len: 15
CDR3nt: TGTGCCAGCTCAACTGAGACAGGGTCTCACACTGAAGCTTTCTTT
CDR3aa: CASSTETGSHTEAFF

j_gene: TRBJ1-2
abundance: -
d_gene: TRBD1
v_gene: TRBV19
len: 13
CDR3nt: TGTGCCAGTAGGGTACAGGGGGCCGGAGGCTACACCTTC
CDR3aa: CASRVQGAGGYTF

j_gene: TRBJ2-3
abundance: -
d_gene: -
v_gene: TRBV28
len: 15
CDR3nt: TGTGCCAGCAGTCCGGGGTCACAGAGCACAGATACGCAGTATTTT
CDR3aa: CASSPGSQSTDTQYF

j_gene: TRBJ2-4
abundance: -
d_gene: -
v_gene: TRBV6-1
len: 14
CDR3nt: TGTGCCAGCAGCAGAAGGGAACGCAAAAACATTCAGTACTTC
CDR3aa: CASSRRERKNIQYF

j_gene: TRBJ1-2
abundance: -
d_gene: -
v_gene: TRBV5-1
len: 15
CDR3nt: TGCGCCAGCAGCTTGGCCGGGGAGCGTGGAGGTGGCTACACCTTC
CDR3aa: CASSLAGERGGGYTF

j_gene: TRBJ2-7
abundance: few
d_gene: -
v_gene: TRBV28
len: 14
CDR3nt: TGTGCCAGTAGGGACATCGTAATGGTCCACGAGCAGTACTTC
CDR3aa: CASRDIVMVHEQYF

j_gene: TRBJ2-2
abundance: -
d_gene: -
v_gene: TRBV27
len: 14
CDR3nt: TGTGCCAGCAGCCGTACAGGGAACACCGGGGAGCTGTTTTTT
CDR3aa: CASSRTGNTGELFF

j_gene: TRBJ1-2
abundance: -
d_gene: TRBD1
v_gene: TRBV6-6
len: 15
CDR3nt: TGTGCCAGCAGTTCACCGGGACAGGGCTACTATGGCTACACCTTC
CDR3aa: CASSSPGQGYYGYTF

j_gene: TRBJ1-2
abundance: few
d_gene: -
v_gene: TRBV7-9
len: 12
CDR3nt: TGTGCCAGCAGCTTACTGGACAGCGGCTACACCTTC
CDR3aa: CASSLLDSGYTF

j_gene: TRBJ2-7
abundance: -
d_gene: -
v_gene: TRBV18
len: 13
CDR3nt: TGTGCCAGCTCACCAGGGTCAGCCTACGAGCAGTACTTC
CDR3aa: CASSPGSAYEQYF

j_gene: TRBJ2-3
abundance: -
d_gene: -
v_gene: TRBV6-5
len: 13
CDR3nt: TGTGCCAGCAGTCCCCCTGGCACAGATACGCAGTATTTT
CDR3aa: CASSPPGTDTQYF

j_gene: TRBJ2-2
abundance: -
d_gene: TRBD2
v_gene: TRBV7-8
len: 14
CDR3nt: TGTGCCAGCATCGGACTAGAGGCCACCGGGGAGCTGTTTTTT
CDR3aa: CASIGLEATGELFF

j_gene: TRBJ2-7
abundance: -
d_gene: -
v_gene: TRBV12-5
len: 12
CDR3nt: TGTGCTAGTGGAAGAGGCTCCTACGAGCAGTACTTC
CDR3aa: CASGRGSYEQYF

j_gene: TRBJ2-7
abundance: -
d_gene: -
v_gene: TRBV7-9
len: 13
CDR3nt: TGTGCCAGCAGCTTCTCCGGGACGCCCGAGCAGTACTTC
CDR3aa: CASSFSGTPEQYF

j_gene: TRBJ2-5
abundance: -
d_gene: TRBD1
v_gene: TRBV18
len: 17
CDR3nt: TGTGCCAGCTCACCAGCGGACAGGGCCCCATGGCAAGAGACCCAGTACTTC
CDR3aa: CASSPADRAPWQETQYF

j_gene: TRBJ1-5
abundance: -
d_gene: -
v_gene: TRBV7-4
len: 16
CDR3nt: TGTGCCAGCAGCCACGGGTCGACAGTTAGCAATCAGCCCCAGCATTTT
CDR3aa: CASSHGSTVSNQPQHF

j_gene: TRBJ2-7
abundance: once
d_gene: TRBD2
v_gene: TRBV4-2
len: 15
CDR3nt: TGTGCCAGCAGTCCCGGGACTAGCGGGACCTACGAGCAGTACTTC
CDR3aa: CASSPGTSGTYEQYF

j_gene: TRBJ1-1
abundance: -
d_gene: -
v_gene: TRBV28
len: 13
CDR3nt: TGTGCCAGCAGTCCAACCCACCGTTTCGTCGCTTTCTTT
CDR3aa: CASSPTHRFVAFF

j_gene: TRBJ1-5
abundance: -
d_gene: -
v_gene: TRBV7-9
len: 17
CDR3nt: TGTGCCAGCAGCCTGGGGAACAGAGAATATAGCAATCAGCCCCAGCATTTT
CDR3aa: CASSLGNREYSNQPQHF

j_gene: TRBJ2-7
abundance: -
d_gene: -
v_gene: TRBV2
len: 13
CDR3nt: TGTGCCAGCAGTCCAGGGTTATCCTACGAGCAGTACTTC
CDR3aa: CASSPGLSYEQYF

j_gene: TRBJ1-1
abundance: -
d_gene: -
v_gene: TRBV7-2
len: 14
CDR3nt: TGTGCCAGCAGCTTCTCTGGACAGAACACTGAAGCTTTCTTT
CDR3aa: CASSFSGQNTEAFF

j_gene: TRBJ2-7
abundance: once
d_gene: -
v_gene: TRBV18
len: 14
CDR3nt: TGTGCCAGCTCACCCCCCTCCGGGGGCCACGAGCAGTACTTC
CDR3aa: CASSPPSGGHEQYF

j_gene: TRBJ1-1
abundance: -
d_gene: TRBD1
v_gene: TRBV5-4
len: 16
CDR3nt: TGTGCCAGCAGCCCACCGGGACAGGGGTTGGGAGGGGAAGCTTTCTTT
CDR3aa: CASSPPGQGLGGEAFF

j_gene: TRBJ1-1
abundance: few
d_gene: -
v_gene: TRBV25-1
len: 15
CDR3nt: TGTGCCAGCAGGGGAACTATAGGGATGAACACTGAAGCTTTCTTT
CDR3aa: CASRGTIGMNTEAFF

j_gene: TRBJ1-5
abundance: -
d_gene: -
v_gene: TRBV7-8
len: 13
CDR3nt: TGTGCCAGCAGCCTACTTTTAGGAAAGCCCCAGCATTTT
CDR3aa: CASSLLLGKPQHF

j_gene: TRBJ2-1
abundance: -
d_gene: TRBD2
v_gene: TRBV5-1
len: 15
CDR3nt: TGCGCCAGCAGGACTACTAGCGGGACCTACAATGAGCAGTTCTTC
CDR3aa: CASRTTSGTYNEQFF

j_gene: TRBJ1-1
abundance: -
d_gene: TRBD1
v_gene: TRBV10-2
len: 15
CDR3nt: TGCGCCAGCAGTGAACCCGACAGGGAGCGCGCTGAAGCTTTCTTT
CDR3aa: CASSEPDRERAEAFF

j_gene: TRBJ2-6
abundance: -
d_gene: -
v_gene: TRBV19
len: 15
CDR3nt: TGTGCCAGTAGTTTACGTCTGCCTGGGGCCAACGTCCTGACTTTC
CDR3aa: CASSLRLPGANVLTF

j_gene: TRBJ1-2
abundance: -
d_gene: -
v_gene: TRBV5-1
len: 14
CDR3nt: TGCGCCAGCAGCCCCACCGGGGGTAACTATGGCTACACCTTC
CDR3aa: CASSPTGGNYGYTF

j_gene: TRBJ2-1
abundance: -
d_gene: TRBD2
v_gene: TRBV7-8
len: 17
CDR3nt: TGTGCCAGCAGCCCCGGGGGGGGACGGGCCTCCTACAATGAGCAGTTCTTC
CDR3aa: CASSPGGGRASYNEQFF

j_gene: TRBJ2-7
abundance: -
d_gene: -
v_gene: TRBV7-6
len: 12
CDR3nt: TGTGCCAGCAGCTGGGGTTCTCACGAGCAGTACTTC
CDR3aa: CASSWGSHEQYF

j_gene: TRBJ2-3
abundance: once
d_gene: -
v_gene: TRBV5-1
len: 12
CDR3nt: TGCGCCAGCAGCACCCACACAGATACGCAGTATTTT
CDR3aa: CASSTHTDTQYF

j_gene: TRBJ2-7
abundance: -
d_gene: TRBD2
v_gene: TRBV28
len: 15
CDR3nt: TGTGCCAGCAGTCCACCGGGGGGGAGGGGGTACGAGCAGTACTTC
CDR3aa: CASSPPGGRGYEQYF

j_gene: TRBJ2-4
abundance: -
d_gene: -
v_gene: TRBV10-3
len: 14
CDR3nt: TGTGCCATCAGGTATACGGCAGCCAAAAACATTCAGTACTTC
CDR3aa: CAIRYTAAKNIQYF

j_gene: TRBJ2-7
abundance: -
d_gene: -
v_gene: TRBV25-1
len: 12
CDR3nt: TGTGCCAGCAGTGGCCCCTCCTACGAGCAGTACTTC
CDR3aa: CASSGPSYEQYF

j_gene: TRBJ1-2
abundance: -
d_gene: -
v_gene: TRBV13
len: 15
CDR3nt: TGTGCCAGCAGCGTAACCAGGAGGTTGGACTATGGCTACACCTTC
CDR3aa: CASSVTRRLDYGYTF

j_gene: TRBJ1-2
abundance: -
d_gene: -
v_gene: TRBV5-1
len: 15
CDR3nt: TGCGCCAGCAGCTTGGTGGGTGGGCCTCAATATGGCTACACCTTC
CDR3aa: CASSLVGGPQYGYTF

j_gene: TRBJ1-1
abundance: -
d_gene: -
v_gene: TRBV6-6
len: 11
CDR3nt: TGTGCCAGCAGGACGCGGGCGGCCGCTTTCTTT
CDR3aa: CASRTRAAAFF

j_gene: TRBJ2-7
abundance: -
d_gene: TRBD2
v_gene: TRBV28
len: 14
CDR3nt: TGTGCCAGCGGTAGTAGCGGGATCAACTACGAGCAGTACTTC
CDR3aa: CASGSSGINYEQYF

j_gene: TRBJ1-4
abundance: -
d_gene: -
v_gene: TRBV28
len: 18
CDR3nt: TGTGCCAGCAGTTTATCGGCAGGGTGGTCGGCAACTAATGAAAAACTGTTTTTT
CDR3aa: CASSLSAGWSATNEKLFF

j_gene: TRBJ2-5
abundance: -
d_gene: -
v_gene: TRBV11-2
len: 15
CDR3nt: TGTGCCAGCAGCTTAGACGGACTAATGCAAGAGACCCAGTACTTC
CDR3aa: CASSLDGLMQETQYF

j_gene: TRBJ2-7
abundance: -
d_gene: TRBD2
v_gene: TRBV7-2
len: 19
CDR3nt: TGTGCCAGCAGCTTAGAAGGGGCTAGCGGGAGGGCCGGTTTGCGGGAGCAGTACTTC
CDR3aa: CASSLEGASGRAGLREQYF

j_gene: TRBJ2-7
abundance: -
d_gene: TRBD1
v_gene: TRBV28
len: 14
CDR3nt: TGTGCCAGCTTCCCGGGGACAGAATCCTACGAGCAGTACTTC
CDR3aa: CASFPGTESYEQYF

j_gene: TRBJ2-1
abundance: -
d_gene: TRBD2
v_gene: TRBV10-1
len: 15
CDR3nt: TGCGCCAGCAGTGAGGCGGGAGATACCTACAATGAGCAGTTCTTC
CDR3aa: CASSEAGDTYNEQFF

j_gene: TRBJ2-7
abundance: -
d_gene: -
v_gene: TRBV19
len: 14
CDR3nt: TGTGCCAGTAGTATAAGGCAGGGGCCTTACGAGCAGTACTTC
CDR3aa: CASSIRQGPYEQYF

j_gene: TRBJ2-1
abundance: -
d_gene: TRBD2
v_gene: TRBV6-5
len: 14
CDR3nt: TGTGCCAGCATTCGGGGGGGCCGAGACAATGAGCAGTTCTTC
CDR3aa: CASIRGGRDNEQFF

j_gene: TRBJ2-3
abundance: once
d_gene: -
v_gene: TRBV20-1
len: 11
CDR3nt: TGCAGTGCTACCCCCGGGGATACGCAGTATTTT
CDR3aa: CSATPGDTQYF